The TCR beta chain described here comes from a study of blood T cell repertoires in COVID-19. For the study at large: Donors in the United States, Italy and Spain gave samples during acute or convalescent COVID-19. From T cells, B-cell-depleted T cells, or PBMCs came the material, which was cDNA or gDNA.

Authors' data handling: From reference gene primer amplification, estimates of nucleated cell counts were derived. Clones were sequenced by immunoSEQ multiplex PCR, and TCRdb holds only the in-frame ones, with some missing. The D gene and trimming were derived from the DNA, and the V and J assignments and clone size from that table. Of approximately 150,000 clones in the sample, roughly 87% are singletons; the top ten hold roughly 4%. Those enrolled, adults aged roughly 18 to 95 years, came from under 25 US areas. Trimming cost V 3 bases and J 4 bases, with 18 bases left between them. The CDR3 runs 17 residues. Looked up from germline, CDR1 is MNHEY and CDR2 is SMNVEV (reference sequence).

The sequence was collected from a woman in her thirties or forties who had been exposed to COVID-19. The rearrangement joins TRBV27 to TRBJ2-2; weak D call: TRBD2 (7 bases). The sequenced sample was PBMCs or T cells enriched from blood (not recorded which). CDR3 nucleotides: TGTGCCAGCAGTTTGTGGGGGGCGGGAGCTGGCACCGGGGAGCTGTTTTTT. This codes for CASSLWGAGAGTGELFF.